The T cell receptor (beta chain) under discussion was sequenced for a study of shared T cell receptors in the human thymus. The protocol was immunoSEQ multiplex PCR, while the TCRdb copy is restricted to in-frame clones and leaves out a portion. The sample contains fewer than 700,000 clones, roughly 88% of which appear only once. This clone was seen only once. Germline lookup yields CDR1 MNHEY and CDR2 SMNVEV (reference sequence). The CDR3 sequence is 14 residues long. V shed 6 bases and J shed 4 bases, with 13 bases lying between them. The sample was also linked to a second study, of human thymus T cells. That study adds: It was from resections taken during corrective heart surgery that the thymus tissue came. Among thymic and blood repertoires, usage of V and J genes appeared biased.

Input material: thymocytes. This chain connects TRBV27 to TRBJ1-3; tentatively, D is TRBD1 (5 bases). This sequence was found in a boy in the first two years of life with a congenital heart defect. The CDR3 spells CASSPARAGNTIYF. The CDR3 DNA is TGTGCCAGCAGCCCCGCCAGGGCGGGAAACACCATATATTTT.